A single sample is the source of the 5 T cell receptor beta chains below, sequenced in a study of early T cells in non-severe SARS-CoV-2 infection. TCRdb reanalysed the 5' RACE reads using MiXCR and keeps one entry per CDR3 protein. In the table there are roughly 75,000 distinct CDR3 sequences, around 8.7% of which are singletons. Material for sequencing was whole blood. Receptor source: an adult who was a healthcare worker with PCR-confirmed SARS-CoV-2 infection or an uninfected control (not recorded which).

Of note for this clonotype: The CDR3 does not end in the conserved phenylalanine or tryptophan, so this is likely a read error. The J gene is TRBJ2-1, the V gene TRBV7-2; D might be TRBD2 (6 bases). The ends were cut back, 5 bases at V and 9 bases at J, with 8 bases in the middle. Germline lookup yields CDR1 SGHTA and CDR2 FQGNSA. The CDR3 is 11 amino acids. The CDR3 reads CASSGGVEQFL. The DNA of the CDR3 is TGTGCCAGCAGCGGAGGGGTTGAGCAGTTCCTC.

This clonotype was observed at least ten times. The J gene is TRBJ2-7, the V gene TRBV29-1; 10 nucleotides align to TRBD2. There are 13 residues in the CDR3. The germline V gene encodes CDR1 SQVTM and CDR2 ANQGSEA. V trimming: 6 bases; J trimming: 4 bases; junction bases outside the gene matches: 6. The CDR3 DNA is TGCAGCGTCTCCGGGACTAGCGAGTACGAGCAGTACTTC. It encodes CSVSGTSEYEQYF.

This clonotype has at least ten counts. The chain joins TRBV2 to TRBJ1-1; 7 nucleotides align to TRBD1. CDR3 length: 15 residues. Per germline, CDR1 SNHLY and CDR2 FYNNEI. The junction had 6 bases not matched to a gene; V was cut back by 5 bases and J by 0 bases. The CDR3 sequence is CASSLTGAVNTEAFF. In nucleotides, the CDR3 is TGTGCCAGCAGTCTTACAGGGGCGGTGAACACTGAAGCTTTCTTT.

This clonotype came up once. Possible read error: a much larger clone is one base away. DNA of the CDR3: TGTGCCAGCAGTGTCGCAGGGAGGAGGACTGAAGCTTTCTTT. Protein product: CASSVAGRRTEAFF. The V call is TRBV28, the J call TRBJ1-1; a possible D gene is TRBD1 (5 bases). V was shortened by 5 bases and J by 5 bases, with 15 bases between the two germline ends. Germline CDR1 is MDHEN and CDR2 is SYDVKM. The CDR3 has 14 amino acids. The full variable domain, in which reference TRBV28 and TRBJ1-1 provide the parts outside the CDR3, is DVKVTQSSRYLVKRTGEKVFLECVQDMDHENMFWYRQDPGLGLRLIYFSYDVKMKEKGDIPEGYSVSREKKERFSLILESASTNQTSMYLCASSVAGRRTEAFFGQGTRLTVV.

This chain links TRBV29-1 with TRBJ2-1; 12 bases map to TRBD2. V shed 1 base and J 5 bases; nucleotides not matched to a gene: 3. CDR1 is SQVTM and CDR2 is ANQGSEA in the germline V gene. The CDR3 consists of 15 residues. CDR3 sequence reads: CSVEGLAGGNNEQFF. Written as DNA, the CDR3 is TGCAGCGTTGAAGGTCTAGCGGGGGGGAACAATGAGCAGTTCTTC.